The present T cell receptor (beta chain) was sequenced within a study of blood T cell repertoires in COVID-19. Produced via immunoSEQ multiplex PCR; TCRdb's table is partial and in-frame only. This sample has some 240,000 clones; roughly 84% occur once, and the top ten carry roughly 8.7%. Trimming took off 4 bases at V and 6 bases at J, with 4 bases between the two ends. Germline-derived CDR1 and CDR2 are MDHEN and SYDVKM. The CDR3 spans 11 residues. The clonotype was recovered from a man aged 50 to 59 with active or convalescent COVID-19. Sequenced sample: peripheral blood. The V call is TRBV28, the J call TRBJ1-5, with D uncertain. The CDR3 DNA reads TGTGCCAGCAGTTCACTTCAGCCCCAGCATTTT. Translated, it gives CASSSLQPQHF.